The 21 T cell receptor beta chains listed next were all sequenced from one sample in a study of blood T cell repertoires in COVID-19. Some clones are missing from TCRdb's copy, which holds only in-frame ones; the method was immunoSEQ multiplex PCR. The table records approximately 120,000 clones, 70% to 85% of them present only once. The sequencing sample was made of peripheral blood. The receptors derive from an elderly woman with active or convalescent COVID-19.

V and J are TRBV4-2 and TRBJ2-1; tentatively, D is TRBD2 (6 bases). The V gene's germline CDR1 is LGHNA and CDR2 YNFKEQ. V was cut by 0 bases and J by 0 bases, with 24 bases left in between. This CDR3 comprises 21 residues. This chain's CDR3 is CASSQDGGAFIRYSSYNEQFF. In DNA form, the CDR3 reads TGTGCCAGCAGCCAAGATGGAGGGGCGTTCATCCGATATAGCTCCTACAATGAGCAGTTCTTC.

The CDR3 loop is CASSLGGYSGNTIYF. The CDR3 bases are TGTGCCAGCAGTCTGGGCGGGTATTCTGGAAACACCATATATTTT. The chain is built from TRBV6-5 and TRBJ1-3, with D unresolved. This CDR3 has 15 residues. Germline V gene data show CDR1 as MNHEY and CDR2 as SVGAGI. Between the trimmed V and J ends, which lost 5 bases and 1 base, there was a span of 12 bases.

The chain employs TRBV4-2 and TRBJ2-5, with 15 bases fitting TRBD2. The germline V gene has CDR1 LGHNA and CDR2 YNFKEQ. This CDR3 has 18 residues. Trimming took 0 bases from V and 4 from J; bases not matched to a gene: 6. The chain's CDR3 is CASSQDRTSGRARETQYF. CDR3 DNA: TGTGCCAGCAGCCAAGATCGGACTAGCGGGAGGGCCCGAGAGACCCAGTACTTC.

This clone has a handful of counts. The V gene is TRBV6-6, the J gene TRBJ1-3; D uncertain. CDR1 and CDR2 from the germline V gene are MNHNY and SVGAGI (reference sequence). Trimming removed 6 bases at V and 1 base at J, with 13 bases between. The CDR3 is 15 residues long. The DNA for the CDR3 is TGTGCCAGCAGATCCACGGGGTATTCTGGAAACACCATATATTTT. Its translation: CASRSTGYSGNTIYF.

CDR3 amino acids: CASSPPSGLYEQYF. CDR3 sequence (DNA): TGTGCCAGCAGTCCGCCTAGCGGACTCTACGAGCAGTACTTC. V usage is TRBV27 and J usage is TRBJ2-7; 7 bases match TRBD2. This CDR3 is built from 14 residues. V shed 5 bases, J shed 3 bases, and the junction held 7 bases outside the gene matches. The germline CDR1 and CDR2 sequences are MNHEY and SMNVEV (reference sequence).

This clone has a single count. CDR3 residues: CASVGVKQGGYGYTF. CDR3 in DNA: TGTGCCAGCGTTGGGGTAAAACAGGGGGGCTATGGCTACACCTTC. The rearrangement links TRBV6-5 to TRBJ1-2; 8 bases align to TRBD1. This CDR3 contains 15 residues. The trim removed 8 bases at V and 4 bases at J, leaving 12 bases unmatched. Germline V lookup: CDR1 MNHEY, CDR2 SVGAGI.

The chain is built from TRBV7-3 and TRBJ2-3; maybe TRBD2 (5 bases). This CDR3 has 14 residues. Trimming shortened V by 1 base and J by 3 bases, and 8 bases separated the two germline ends. Germline lookup yields CDR1 SGHTA and CDR2 FQGTGA. CDR3 residues: CASSLRGLTDTQYF. The DNA for the CDR3 is TGTGCCAGCAGCTTAAGAGGGCTGACAGATACGCAGTATTTT.

The rearrangement links TRBV7-9 to TRBJ2-7, with 9 nucleotides matching TRBD1. Germline trimming cut 5 bases from V and 7 bases from J; bases unmatched to any gene: 9. This CDR3 region has 14 residues. Germline loops: CDR1 SEHNR, CDR2 FQNEAQ (reference sequence). In DNA form, the CDR3 reads TGTGCCAGCAGCCCAGGGACAGGGAGGAGGGAGCAGTACTTC. Protein product: CASSPGTGRREQYF. Drawing the rest from reference TRBV7-9 and TRBJ2-7, the complete variable domain is DTGVSQNPRHKITKRGQNVTFRCDPISEHNRLYWYRQTLGQGPEFLTYFQNEAQLEKSRLLSDRFSAERPKGSFSTLEIQRTEQGDSAMYLCASSPGTGRREQYFGPGTRLTVT.

The chain combines TRBV9 with TRBJ2-1, with a possible D match to TRBD1 (6 bases). Germline-derived CDR1 and CDR2 are SGDLS and YYNGEE. The length of the CDR3 is 15 residues. Trimming removed 0 bases at V and 2 bases at J, with 9 bases between. The CDR3 DNA is TGTGCCAGCAGCGTAGTCGGGACACCCTACAATGAGCAGTTCTTC. Its translation: CASSVVGTPYNEQFF.

Points on this clone: Germline is not matched at one junction end, which may reflect a read error. V is TRBV10-3 and J is TRBJ2-7; 13 positions match TRBD2. The CDR3 length is 13 residues. Germline lookup yields CDR1 ENHRY and CDR2 SYGVKD. CDR3 loop: CAISPPGLAGRNF. The CDR3 DNA reads as TGTGCCATCTCACCCCCGGGACTAGCGGGACGGAACTTC.

V usage is TRBV5-1 and J usage is TRBJ2-1; 8 nucleotides align to TRBD2. The germline CDR1 and CDR2 sequences are SGHRS and YFSETQ. The CDR3 sequence is 16 residues long. J lost 4 bases, V lost 0 bases, and 6 bases had no gene match. CDR3: CASSLAPSGGYNEQFF. CDR3 nucleotides: TGCGCCAGCAGCTTGGCCCCCAGCGGGGGTTACAATGAGCAGTTCTTC.

The J gene is TRBJ2-7, the V gene TRBV9, with a tentative D call TRBD1 (7 bases). Germline V gene lookup returns CDR1 SGDLS and CDR2 YYNGEE. V lost 0 bases, J lost 3 bases, and 13 bases lay in between. This CDR3 comprises 15 residues. The CDR3 nucleotides are TGTGCCAGCAGCGTAGGTCAGGGGGGATTCTACGAGCAGTACTTC. Protein sequence: CASSVGQGGFYEQYF.

Only a few counts were recorded for this clone. The chain employs TRBV5-4 and TRBJ1-3; possibly TRBD1 for D (6 bases). This CDR3 has 15 amino acids. CDR1 is SGHNT, CDR2 YYREEE, per germline (reference sequence). The V gene lost 2 bases and the J gene lost 1 base, with 10 bases spanning the gap. CDR3 loop: CASSLGGGSGNTIYF. The DNA of the CDR3 is TGTGCCAGCAGCTTAGGGGGAGGGTCTGGAAACACCATATATTTT.

V usage is TRBV18 and J usage is TRBJ2-2; 9 bases match TRBD1. Trimming at V came to 1 base and at J to 1 base, leaving 7 bases not matched to a gene. This CDR3 region has 18 residues. Germline V gives CDR1 KGHSH, CDR2 LQKENI. The CDR3 region is CASSPRDRVLKNTGELFF. Here the CDR3 DNA reads TGTGCCAGCTCACCACGGGACAGGGTGTTAAAGAACACCGGGGAGCTGTTTTTT.

V gene TRBV27 combines with J gene TRBJ1-2; 9 bases are a match to TRBD1. The CDR3 extends over 13 amino acids. Germline-derived CDR1 and CDR2 are MNHEY and SMNVEV (reference sequence). Trimming took 9 bases from V and 1 from J; bases not matched to a gene: 3. The DNA for the CDR3 is TGTGCCAGTACAGGGGGCAATAACTATGGCTACACCTTC. Its translation: CASTGGNNYGYTF.

This chain uses TRBV6-5 with TRBJ2-6; 8 bases fit TRBD1. CDR3 size: 16 residues. With 2 bases clipped from V and 2 bases from J, the junction kept 2 bases outside the gene matches. Germline lookup yields CDR1 MNHEY and CDR2 SVGAGI. The CDR3 DNA sequence: TGTGCCAGCAGTTACCTACAGGGGGCTGGGGCCAACGTCCTGACTTTC. Amino acid sequence: CASSYLQGAGANVLTF.

The genes are TRBV28 and TRBJ2-2; TRBD2 matches 8 bases. CDR1 is MDHEN and CDR2 is SYDVKM in the germline V gene. V lost 3 bases, J lost 3 bases, and 3 bases stayed unmatched. There are 15 residues in the CDR3. This chain's CDR3 is CASSFRGGDTGELFF. CDR3 sequence (DNA): TGTGCCAGCAGTTTCCGGGGGGGCGACACCGGGGAGCTGTTTTTT.

A single count supports this clone. The V call is TRBV28, the J call TRBJ2-7, with D perhaps TRBD1 (6 bases). The CDR3 is 14 amino acids. Trimming took off 7 bases at V and 2 bases at J, with 15 bases between the two ends. Germline V lookup: CDR1 MDHEN, CDR2 SYDVKM. The CDR3 DNA reads TGTGCCAGCATTCCCTCGGGACAAGCCTACGAGCAGTACTTC. Translation gives CASIPSGQAYEQYF.

The V and J genes are TRBV6-1 and TRBJ2-7; TRBD1 matches at 7 bases. The CDR3 extends over 15 amino acids. In germline, CDR1 is MNHNS, CDR2 SASEGT. V was clipped by 2 bases and J by 0 bases; unmatched bases: 4. The CDR3 loop reads CASSEMGQSSYEQYF. The CDR3 nucleotides are TGTGCCAGCAGTGAAATGGGACAGAGCTCCTACGAGCAGTACTTC.

This chain links TRBV3-1 (or the pseudogene TRBV3-2) with TRBJ2-5; 7 positions match TRBD2. J was trimmed by 2 bases and V by 2 bases; bases with no gene match: 5. Germline V lookup: CDR1 LGHDT, CDR2 YNNKEL (reference sequence). The CDR3 runs to 15 residues. The CDR3 loop reads CASSQSKGGQETQYF. As DNA, the CDR3 is TGTGCCAGCAGCCAAAGTAAGGGAGGGCAAGAGACCCAGTACTTC.

For this clone: At one end the junction does not follow the germline gene, possibly because of a read error. The rearrangement uses TRBV7-9 and TRBJ2-5; D gene uncertain. The CDR3 length is 14 residues. Germline assignment: CDR1 SEHNR and CDR2 FQNEAQ (reference sequence). Here the CDR3 reads CASSFETLQEIQYF. CDR3 sequence (DNA): TGTGCCAGCAGCTTCGAGACATTACAAGAGATCCAGTACTTC.